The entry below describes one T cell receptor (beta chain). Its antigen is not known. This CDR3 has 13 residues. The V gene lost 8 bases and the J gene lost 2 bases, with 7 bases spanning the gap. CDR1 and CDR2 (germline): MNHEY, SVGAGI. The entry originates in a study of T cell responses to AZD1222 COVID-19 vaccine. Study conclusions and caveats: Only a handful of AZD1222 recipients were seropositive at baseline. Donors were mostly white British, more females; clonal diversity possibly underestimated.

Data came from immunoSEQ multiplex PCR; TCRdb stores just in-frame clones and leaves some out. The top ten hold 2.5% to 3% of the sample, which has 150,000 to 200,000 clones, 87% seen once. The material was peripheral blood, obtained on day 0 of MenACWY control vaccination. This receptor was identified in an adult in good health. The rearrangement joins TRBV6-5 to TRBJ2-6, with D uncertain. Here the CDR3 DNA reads TGTGCCAGCGAAAGTCCTGGGGCCAACGTCCTGACTTTC. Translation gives CASESPGANVLTF.